These T cell receptor beta chains were read from a single sample in a study of T cells in Graves' hyperthyroidism and ophthalmopathy. TCRdb used MiXCR to reprocess the multiplex PCR reads, holding one entry per CDR3 protein. The sample carries 450,000 to 650,000 distinct CDR3 sequences, around 14% recorded once. Sample: blood. Every receptor here comes from a young woman with Graves' ophthalmopathy. Each CDR3 is given with its conserved first and last residue. Fields, in order: D gene, J gene, V gene, clone size, CDR3 length, CDR3 DNA, CDR3 protein. A D gene is named only where the DNA matches it firmly. Expanded clones get a size class; other rows say once, few or many, or leave the size out.

>-|TRBJ1-1|TRBV20-1|few|14
TGCAGTGCTAGTGTGGGACATAAAAACACTGAAGCTTTCTTT
CSASVGHKNTEAFF
>-|TRBJ2-1|TRBV28|many|14
TGTGCCAGCAGTTTACCCATTAGAGGGGTTGGTGAGTTCTTC
CASSLPIRGVGEFF
>TRBD1|TRBJ1-2|TRBV28|many|13
TGTGCCAGCAGTTTTTCAGGGGGCCTTGGCTACACCTTC
CASSFSGGLGYTF
>-|TRBJ2-7|TRBV9|few|14
TGTGCCAGCAGCGCCTTTGTTCGGTGGGACGAGCAGTACTTC
CASSAFVRWDEQYF
>-|TRBJ2-3|TRBV6-1|-|14
TGTGCCATGACGCCAGGGACTGCCGCAGATACGCAGTATTTT
CAMTPGTAADTQYF
>TRBD2|TRBJ2-3|TRBV6-2/TRBV6-3|many|17
TGTGCCAGCAGTCCATTCGGGACTAGCGGGATTGTAGATACGCAGTATTTT
CASSPFGTSGIVDTQYF
>TRBD1|TRBJ1-6|TRBV25-1|few|15
TGTGCCAGCAGGCTACAGGGGACGGGAAATTCACCCCTCCACTTT
CASRLQGTGNSPLHF
>TRBD1|TRBJ2-4|TRBV4-1|-|17
TGCGCCAGCAGCCAAGCTGGACAGGGGACAGCCAAAAACATTCAGTACTTC
CASSQAGQGTAKNIQYF
>-|TRBJ1-2|TRBV9|-|16
TGTGCCAGCAGCGTAGGGATCACAGGGTTGGTCGATGGCTACACCTTC
CASSVGITGLVDGYTF
>TRBD1|TRBJ2-5|TRBV4-1|few|15
TGCGCCAGCAGCCAAGGGGGACAGGGGGCGGAGACCCAGTACTTC
CASSQGGQGAETQYF
>TRBD1|TRBJ1-2|TRBV28|many|14
TGTGCCAGCAGTCCTCCAGGGGGCGGCTATGGCTACACCTTC
CASSPPGGGYGYTF
>-|TRBJ2-7|TRBV2|many|12
TGTGCCAGCAGTGCTTTGGACTACGAGCAGTACTTC
CASSALDYEQYF
>-|TRBJ2-5|TRBV25-1|many|12
TGTGCCAGCAGTTTGACGGATGAGACCCAGTACTTC
CASSLTDETQYF
>-|TRBJ2-6|TRBV12-3/TRBV12-4|many|17
TGTGCCAGCAGTTTCGACCTCTCATCGGGAGGGGCCAACGTCCTGACTTTC
CASSFDLSSGGANVLTF
>TRBD2|TRBJ2-5|TRBV12-3/TRBV12-4|few|17
TGTGCCAGCAGTTCGGGCGGGGATAGCGGGTACCAAGAGACCCAGTACTTC
CASSSGGDSGYQETQYF
>-|TRBJ2-7|TRBV5-1|many|14
TGCGCCAGCAGCTTGGCCTATTCCTCCTACGAGCAGTACTTC
CASSLAYSSYEQYF
>TRBD1|TRBJ2-7|TRBV6-2/TRBV6-3|many|16
TGTGCCAGCAGTCCCCCTCGGGACAGGTGGTTCTACGAGCAGTACTTC
CASSPPRDRWFYEQYF
>-|TRBJ2-7|TRBV7-2|many|15
TGTGCCAGCAGCTTAGTCCCCCAACTAGTTTACGAGCAGTACTTC
CASSLVPQLVYEQYF
>TRBD1|TRBJ1-1|TRBV29-1|many|18
TGCAGCGTTGATCCAAGGCAAAAGGACAGGGGGCAAAACACTGAAGCTTTCTTT
CSVDPRQKDRGQNTEAFF
>TRBD2|TRBJ2-4|TRBV7-3|many|15
TGTGCCAGCAGTCCCAGCGGGGTCCGAGGGGACATTCAGTACTTC
CASSPSGVRGDIQYF
>-|TRBJ1-4|TRBV6-1|-|12
TGTGCCAGCAGTTCGGGGGCCCAAAAACTGTTTTTT
CASSSGAQKLFF
>-|TRBJ1-2|TRBV19|few|14
TGTGCCAGTAGCAGACACCTCTTGTGGGGGGGCTACACCTTC
CASSRHLLWGGYTF
>-|TRBJ1-1|TRBV6-5|many|13
TGTGCCAGCAGTTACCGCGACAGGACTGAAGCTTTCTTT
CASSYRDRTEAFF
>-|TRBJ1-2|TRBV12-3/TRBV12-4|many|13
TGTGCCAGCAGTTTAGGGGGCTATGATGGCTACACCTTC
CASSLGGYDGYTF
>-|TRBJ2-1|TRBV7-2|-|13
TGTGCCAGCAGCTTAGGATTTGGGTTAGAGCAGTTCTTC
CASSLGFGLEQFF
>TRBD1|TRBJ1-4|TRBV29-1|few|13
TGCAGCGTGGGGGACAGGGGCGATGAAAAACTGTTTTTT
CSVGDRGDEKLFF
>-|TRBJ1-1|TRBV5-1|many|13
TGCGCCAGCAGCTTGGATTGGGACACTGAAGCTTTCTTT
CASSLDWDTEAFF
>TRBD1|TRBJ1-1|TRBV7-9|once|18
TGTGCCAGCAGCGAACGACTAGCGGGACAGCGATGGAACACTGAAGCTTTCTTT
CASSERLAGQRWNTEAFF
>TRBD2|TRBJ2-3|TRBV30|many|14
TGTGCCTGGGGAGGTAGCGGGAGCACAGATACGCAGTATTTT
CAWGGSGSTDTQYF
>TRBD2|TRBJ2-1|TRBV6-2/TRBV6-3|once|19
TGTGCCAGCAGTTACTGGGGTAGCGGGAGGGCCCTCCAGAGGAATGAGCAGTTCTTC
CASSYWGSGRALQRNEQFF
>TRBD1|TRBJ1-2|TRBV5-8|-|17
TGTGCCAGCAGCAACAATCGGCACACAGGGGTCGGCTATGGCTACACCTTC
CASSNNRHTGVGYGYTF
>-|TRBJ2-7|TRBV27|few|12
TGTGCCAGTCGATTGGGGACATCAGAGCAGTACTTC
CASRLGTSEQYF
>TRBD1|TRBJ1-2|TRBV5-1|many|14
TGCGCCAGCAGCCCCCGACAGGGCGGTGATGGCTACACCTTC
CASSPRQGGDGYTF
>-|TRBJ1-5|TRBV29-1|many|13
TGCAGCGTCTGGTTAGGCGGCAATCAGCCCCAGCATTTT
CSVWLGGNQPQHF
>-|TRBJ2-7|TRBV7-6|many|14
TGTGCCAGCAGCTCCCGGGACGGGACCTACGAGCAGTACTTC
CASSSRDGTYEQYF
>-|TRBJ2-2|TRBV7-8|few|18
TGTGCCAGCAGCGGATTGCTGGGAGAGGTTTCGGACACCGGGGAGCTGTTTTTT
CASSGLLGEVSDTGELFF
>TRBD1|TRBJ2-1|TRBV3-1|many|14
TGTGCCAGCAGCCGAGGGACAGGGGAAGTGGAGCAGTTCTTC
CASSRGTGEVEQFF
>-|TRBJ2-1|TRBV2|many|16
TGTGCCAGCACCCCCCCCCTTGGGGACTCCTACAATGAGCAGTTCTTC
CASTPPLGDSYNEQFF
>TRBD2|TRBJ2-1|TRBV6-2/TRBV6-3|-|17
TGTGCCAGCAGCCTAGGGCGGGGACTAGCGGAAACGGGTGAGCAGTTCTTC
CASSLGRGLAETGEQFF
>TRBD1|TRBJ1-4|TRBV6-1|few|15
TGTGCCAGCAGTTGGGCAGGGGGCACTAATGAAAAACTGTTTTTT
CASSWAGGTNEKLFF